This TCR beta chain was found in a study of cytomegalovirus exposure and HLA in healthy donors. The PCR was carried out with 60 Vbeta primers and 13 Jbeta primers. Authors' processing steps: Roughly 11 million shared chains were among the roughly 80 million unique TCR beta chains that a later analysis counted. Assay: immunoSEQ multiplex PCR; the TCRdb copy retains only in-frame clones and omits some. V, J and clone size were drawn from that table, and D and trimming were deduced from the DNA. This sample carries about 120,000 clones, around three quarters of them seen once, and the ten largest clones take around 3%. Germline V gene data show CDR1 as SEHNR and CDR2 as FQNEAQ (reference sequence). This CDR3 is built from 12 residues. General study points: Several of the most significant clusters appeared linked to common viral pathogens, based on a later analysis.

Worth noting for this clone: Antigen specificity is unknown. At one end, the junction sequence differs from germline, possibly due to a read error.

The chain recombines TRBV7-9 with TRBJ2-7; 12 bases are shared with TRBD1. The sample comprised PBMCs. The TCR sequence derives from a woman between 40 and 50 years old in good health and CMV-seropositive. The chain's CDR3 is CASSHRDRGPGF. The CDR3 DNA follows: TGTGCCAGCAGCCACCGGGACAGGGGGCCCGGCTTC.